This is a list of T cell receptor beta chains from one sample in a study of blood T cell repertoires in COVID-19. Measured with immunoSEQ multiplex PCR; TCRdb has only the in-frame clones, and not every one. The sample lists about 240,000 clones, roughly 86% occurring once. Input material: peripheral blood. Source of these receptors: a man aged 50 or older with acute or convalescent COVID-19. Each CDR3 is given with its conserved first and last residue. A D gene is named only where the DNA matches it firmly. Some rows mark clone size as missing; the rest say once, few, many or name a class of expanded clone.

V: TRBV9; D: TRBD1; J: TRBJ2-2; size: NA; DNA: TGTGCCAGCAGCCTACAGGACAGGGGCTCCGGGGAGCTGTTTTTT; CDR3: CASSLQDRGSGELFF
V: TRBV28; D: NA; J: TRBJ1-5; size: NA; DNA: TGTGCCAGCAGCTCGGGAGATAGCAATCAGCCCCAGCATTTT; CDR3: CASSSGDSNQPQHF
V: TRBV9; D: NA; J: TRBJ2-7; size: NA; DNA: TGTGCCAGCAGCGCCGGACAGACCCCCGAGCAGTACTTC; CDR3: CASSAGQTPEQYF
V: TRBV27; D: NA; J: TRBJ2-7; size: NA; DNA: TGTGCCAGCAGTTGGGGACAGCGGGAGACTGCCGAGCAGTACTTC; CDR3: CASSWGQRETAEQYF
V: TRBV4-1; D: NA; J: TRBJ2-7; size: NA; DNA: TGCGCCAGCAGCCAAATGACAGGCCCTGGATACGAGCAGTACTTC; CDR3: CASSQMTGPGYEQYF
V: TRBV2; D: TRBD1; J: TRBJ2-7; size: NA; DNA: TGTGCCAGCAGTCCGGACAGGGGGCCCTACGAGCAGTACTTC; CDR3: CASSPDRGPYEQYF
V: TRBV7-3; D: TRBD2; J: TRBJ2-2; size: NA; DNA: TGTGCCAGCAGCCCCGGGGGTAGCGGGAGGGCCGGTGGCACCGGGGAGCTGTTTTTT; CDR3: CASSPGGSGRAGGTGELFF
V: TRBV4-1; D: TRBD1; J: TRBJ1-4; size: NA; DNA: TGCGCCAGCAGCCAAGACCAGGGGGCTCAGGGCGATGAAAAACTGTTTTTT; CDR3: CASSQDQGAQGDEKLFF
V: TRBV18; D: TRBD1; J: TRBJ1-4; size: once; DNA: TGTGCCAGCTCACCGAACCGAGATGACAGGGATAATGAAAAACTGTTTTTT; CDR3: CASSPNRDDRDNEKLFF
V: TRBV14; D: NA; J: TRBJ2-7; size: NA; DNA: TGTGCCAGCAGCCAAGATAAGCGTCGGGAGCAGTACTTC; CDR3: CASSQDKRREQYF
V: TRBV5-1; D: TRBD2; J: TRBJ2-3; size: NA; DNA: TGCGCCAGCAGCTTGAGGGACTACGTCGGGGATACGCAGTATTTT; CDR3: CASSLRDYVGDTQYF
V: TRBV2; D: NA; J: TRBJ2-7; size: NA; DNA: TGTGCCAGCAGTGAAGACTCCGCGGAGGGTTACGAGCAGTACTTC; CDR3: CASSEDSAEGYEQYF
V: TRBV11-3; D: NA; J: TRBJ2-7; size: once; DNA: TGTGCCAGCAGCCCCCTGACAGCATACTCCTACGAGCAGTACTTC; CDR3: CASSPLTAYSYEQYF
V: TRBV20-1; D: NA; J: TRBJ1-4; size: NA; DNA: TGCAGTGCAATAGGGCAGGGCAAACTGTTTTTT; CDR3: CSAIGQGKLFF
V: TRBV7-6; D: TRBD2; J: TRBJ2-7; size: once; DNA: TGTGCCAGCAGCCCCATAGCGGGGGAGCTACTCGAGCAGTACTTC; CDR3: CASSPIAGELLEQYF
V: TRBV18; D: TRBD2; J: TRBJ2-2; size: few; DNA: TGTGCCAGCTCACCTCAACTAGCGACGAACACCGGGGAGCTGTTTTTT; CDR3: CASSPQLATNTGELFF
V: TRBV19; D: TRBD1; J: TRBJ1-5; size: NA; DNA: TGTGCCAGCACTTCCGGGACAGGGAGTGGGCCCCAGCATTTT; CDR3: CASTSGTGSGPQHF
V: TRBV3-1/TRBV3-2; D: NA; J: TRBJ1-2; size: few; DNA: TGTGCCAGCAGCCAATTGGGGACAACGAAGAGCTATGGCTACACCTTC; CDR3: CASSQLGTTKSYGYTF
V: TRBV30; D: NA; J: TRBJ1-5; size: NA; DNA: TGTGCCTGTGGGACACCTTATAGCAATCAGCCCCAGCATTTT; CDR3: CACGTPYSNQPQHF
V: TRBV9; D: NA; J: TRBJ2-3; size: NA; DNA: TGTGCCAGCAGCGCTTCAGATACGCAGTATTTT; CDR3: CASSASDTQYF
V: TRBV20-1; D: NA; J: TRBJ1-5; size: NA; DNA: TGCAGTGCTAGTTATTGGCAGGCGAACCAGCCCCAACATTTT; CDR3: CSASYWQANQPQHF
V: TRBV2; D: TRBD1; J: TRBJ1-4; size: NA; DNA: TGTGCCAGCAGCGACAACAGGGGATCTAATGAAAAACTGTTTTTT; CDR3: CASSDNRGSNEKLFF
V: TRBV19; D: TRBD1; J: TRBJ1-2; size: NA; DNA: TGTGCCAGTAGTAGAAGGACAGGAGATAACTATGGCTACACCTTC; CDR3: CASSRRTGDNYGYTF
V: TRBV5-1; D: TRBD1; J: TRBJ2-1; size: NA; DNA: TGCGCCAGCAGCTTGCTTTCAGGGGGTAATGAGCAGTTCTTC; CDR3: CASSLLSGGNEQFF
V: TRBV19; D: TRBD1; J: TRBJ1-1; size: NA; DNA: TGTGCCAGTAGTAAGACAGGGGTGCACACTGAAGCTTTCTTT; CDR3: CASSKTGVHTEAFF